This TCR beta chain was documented in a study of T cells in Graves' hyperthyroidism and ophthalmopathy. Study outcomes and limitations: Most thyroid clonotypes expanded above 0.001 were also detected in blood.

This clonotype occurred many times. Its antigen is currently unknown. Using RNA transcripts as the source, TCR beta CDR3 regions were amplified. An initial round of RT-PCR targeting the TCR CDR3 relied on the HTBI primer set. Each CDR3 protein gets one entry after TCRdb re-called the multiplex PCR reads with MiXCR. The table has roughly 570,000 distinct CDR3 sequences, 35% to 55% seen once. This CDR3 is 15 amino acids long. Germline CDR1 reads DFQATT; CDR2 reads SNEGSKA (reference sequence). The ends lost 7 bases at V and 7 bases at J; junction bases unmatched: 14. The sequencing input was peripheral blood or thyroid tissue (not recorded which). The V call is TRBV20-1, the J call TRBJ2-7; 12 positions match TRBD2. This receptor was identified in an adult woman with Graves' disease, either hyperthyroidism or ophthalmopathy (not recorded which). CDR3 sequence (DNA): TGCAGTGGGACTTCCCGACTAGCGGGAGTGGGGGAGCAGTACTTC. This codes for CSGTSRLAGVGEQYF.